Detailed here is one TCR beta chain. In its sample, this clonotype was seen once. What this receptor recognizes is not known. This may arise from a read error, as a much more abundant clone is one base away. The CDR3 measures 13 amino acids from cysteine to phenylalanine. Only the CDR3 part of the read is kept: 39 bases, read in frame from the first base. CDR1 and CDR2 are drawn from the germline V gene: SGHRS, YFSETQ. The entry originates in a study of identical twins' blood T cells (dated by TCRdb to 2012 to 2015). Regarding the complete study: The approximately 12 libraries, six for the alpha chain and six for the beta chain, together yielded around 50 million Illumina reads. To assess how genetics influences repertoire formation, the study used next-generation sequencing to compare the TCR alpha and beta chain repertoires of three pairs of monozygous twins.

The library was generated by 5' RACE. Sequencer: Illumina Genome Analyzer IIx. The RNA-based TCR cDNA libraries were made using a previously described protocol that was modified in several ways. Sample-specific barcodes were introduced on both ends of each TCR cDNA library during cDNA synthesis and amplification to prevent cross-contamination. The paper's data handling went like this. Each library contained about 2.2 to 4 million CDR3-containing reads, and somewhere between about 85,000 and nearly 500,000 clonotypes were identified for each individual. Reads with improper barcode index combinations were discarded, after which clonesets were built for each library with the MiTCR software. While assembling CDR3 clonotypes, MiTCR corrected PCR and sequencing errors and either filtered or rescued low-quality reads. Artificial out-of-frame clonotypes were removed by being mapped to in-frame sequences, with one indel in the CDR3 allowed. V and J gene usage similarity between donors was measured as Jensen-Shannon divergence divided by mean entropy. The public reads were reprocessed in TCRdb via fastp at Q25 and MiXCR, keeping in-frame beta chains. Every distinct CDR3 protein forms one entry, paired with its most common genes and DNA. Here the V and J calls rest on TCRdb's processing, not on the authors' analysis. Recorded for this sample are about 370,000 distinct CDR3 sequences; over 25% of them occurred a single time. The ten largest clones represent around 5.6% of the sample.

Donors were six healthy women forming three monozygous twin pairs. All three twin pairs had been reared together, and it was thought likely that the same infectious agents and vaccines had been met by these twin pairs. RNA was isolated from peripheral blood mononuclear cells and used to prepare TCR cDNA libraries. The study at large found these results: The proposed role of the TCRalpha J segment in MHC recognition during thymic selection was stated to require validation by independent studies. Twin pairs were reported to be markedly more alike in V gene usage than unrelated donors were, even when looking at non-selected out-of-frame TCRbeta clonotypes. Among the most abundant TCRbeta clonotypes, each donor shared more CDR3 sequences with her twin than with unrelated donors. The number of shared CDR3 clonotypes between two donors was mainly determined by the product of their cloneset sizes, and twins did not clearly deviate from this trend. Because the twins were raised together, environmental influences could not be ruled out as an explanation for the similarity between twins.

This clonotype was sampled from a woman aged 18-49 years in good health. The V and J genes are TRBV5-1 and TRBJ1-3; no D gene can be assigned with confidence. The source material was PBMCs. The sequenced DNA is TGCGCCAGCAGCTTGGATGGTGGAAACACCACATATTTT. It specifies CASSLDGGNTTYF.